This T cell receptor (beta chain) was documented in a study of blood T cell repertoires in COVID-19. Under the authors' procedure: It was from reference gene primer amplification that nucleated cell counts were estimated. Method: immunoSEQ multiplex PCR; TCRdb's copy keeps in-frame clones and lacks some. V and J calls and clone size are as listed in that table; D and trimming were resolved from the DNA. Here the sample spans 180,000 or so clones, around 81% being singletons. The CDR3 loop spans 11 amino acids. V shed 6 bases, J shed 11 bases, and the junction held 4 bases outside the gene matches. Germline CDR1 is LNHDA and CDR2 is SQIVND (reference sequence).

The V and J genes are TRBV19 and TRBJ1-1; 9 bases are a match to TRBD1. Sequencing was carried out using peripheral blood. The receptor comes from a woman aged 35 to 49 with COVID-19, enrolled during active disease. CDR3 residues: CASRRTGAAFF. The CDR3 DNA follows: TGTGCCAGTAGACGGACAGGGGCCGCTTTCTTT.